This paragraph covers one TCR beta chain sequence. Enrolled patients showed locally advanced or metastatic urothelial carcinoma. These data originate in a study of PD-L1 blockade in urothelial cancer. The table came from immunoSEQ multiplex PCR; TCRdb's copy has only in-frame clones and leaves some out. The sample contains approximately 110,000 clones, roughly 88% of which appear only once. The TCR was taken from a man aged 50-60 years with urothelial cancer. The sequencing here drew on PBMCs, taken around atezolizumab (anti-PD-L1) treatment.

CDR3 region: CASSQGWNSPLHF. The CDR3 DNA reads TGTGCCAGCAGCCAGGGTTGGAATTCACCCCTCCACTTT. The genes are TRBV11-1 and TRBJ1-6; D may be TRBD1 (5 bases). V dropped 5 bases and J dropped 7 bases, with 9 bases sitting between them. Germline CDR1 SGHAT, CDR2 FQDESV (reference sequence). The CDR3 consists of 13 residues.